The text below deals with one T cell receptor (beta chain). What this receptor recognizes is not known. No much larger clonotype is one base removed from it; base qualities were not supplied. This entry belongs to a study of T cell responses to AZD1222 COVID-19 vaccine (dated by TCRdb to about 2021). For context, the study as a whole: A total of under 250 trial participants underwent TCR sequencing, of whom approximately 200 had received two doses of AZD1222 and approximately 26 had received two doses of the MenACWY control vaccine. Enrollment into the trials was organized by age into subgroups of 18-55, 56-69 and 70-plus years, and those subgroups contained roughly 150, 30 and 60 TCR-sequenced participants, respectively. What the work shows at the level of the full study, not this receptor alone: Reportedly, close to half of the unique spike-specific TCRs recognized epitopes lying outside the regions that are mutated in the B.1.351 and B.1.1.7 variants. Most participants were white British and females outnumbered males, and the authors suggested that clonal diversity may have been underestimated. CD4 TCRs associated with the vaccine covered the entire spike protein, and the dominant responses were in regions 160-218 and 743-854. The 56-69-year group was small, and its depth increase did not reach significance, likely because of low power. Conclusions about previously exposed vaccinees were limited because only six AZD1222 recipients were SARS-CoV-2 seropositive at baseline. After two AZD1222 doses, both the breadth and the depth of spike-specific TCRs were significantly higher than at day 0 and than in MenACWY recipients. No day 14 peak-response samples were available, so repertoires were characterized only after the peak T cell response.

The CDR3 regions of human TCRbeta chains were analyzed by immunosequencing. The authors' analysis ran thus. TCRs in the repertoires were matched against a reference library of SARS-CoV-2-specific TCRs that had been generated with the MIRA antigen-specificity platform. Breadth was defined as the fraction of unique TCRs that were SARS-CoV-2-associated. Depth was defined as the fraction of total T cells that were SARS-CoV-2-associated. Using the MIRA data, every spike-specific TCR was mapped to the spike region that the TCR reacted to and assigned to either a CD4 or a CD8 class. Log10-transformed breadth and depth values were compared by one-way ANOVA with Sidak's multiple comparisons tests. This is the immuneACCESS table as TCRdb keeps it, with only in-frame sequences that have V and J called. A part of the clones is gone; compared with another copy, unresolved V genes explain less than half, and the rest is unexplained. That table furnishes V, J and clone size, whereas the DNA furnished D and trimming. This sample gives around 64,000 clones in total; about four fifths of them show up just once. About 6.5% of the sample lies in the top ten.

The sample's time point label, in plain terms: about 28 days (+/-7) after the second vaccine dose. AZD1222 recipients whose second dose came at about 4 weeks and those whose second dose came at about 12 weeks were combined into one group, since spike-specific TCR depth and breadth did not differ between the two schedules. The vaccinee samples were drawn from two UK trials, COV001 and COV002, one of which was a single-blind randomized controlled phase 2/3 trial testing AZD1222 (ChAdOx1 nCoV-19) in healthy adults. Trial participant PBMC samples were collected at day 0 and day 28 after the second dose for TCRbeta chain sequencing. From cysteine to phenylalanine, the CDR3 is 14 amino acids long. The read is trimmed to its CDR3 DNA, 42 bases read in frame from base 1. The trim is 1 base for V and 1 base for J, with a gap of 4 bases between the germline ends. The germline V gene supplies CDR1 SGHVS and CDR2 FNYEAQ.

This sequence originates from an adult who received the AZD1222 COVID-19 vaccine. The rearranged segments are TRBV7-6 and TRBJ2-2; the D gene cannot be named for sure. The input for sequencing was peripheral blood, taken 28 days after the second AZD1222 dose. The CDR3 reads as follows: CASSLGGNTGELFF. The sequence in DNA is TGTGCCAGCAGCTTAGGCGGGAACACCGGGGAGCTGTTTTTT.